These 4 T cell receptor beta chains were all obtained from the same sample, sequenced in a study of blood T cell repertoires in COVID-19. Assay: immunoSEQ multiplex PCR; the TCRdb copy retains only in-frame clones and omits some. Of approximately 250,000 clones listed, roughly 84% were seen once; the top ten hold around 9.2%. Sequenced sample: peripheral blood. Every receptor here comes from a human donor in a cohort sampled during active COVID-19.

The chain has TRBV5-5 and TRBJ1-1; D may be TRBD1 (5 bases). From germline, CDR1 is SGHKS and CDR2 YYEKEE (reference sequence). The CDR3 sequence is 13 residues long. Trimming took 4 bases from V and 6 from J, leaving 13 bases between them. The CDR3 sequence: CASSRDWGAEAFF. The CDR3 DNA sequence: TGTGCCAGCAGCCGTGATTGGGGGGCTGAAGCTTTCTTT.

This clone was observed a handful of times. The rearrangement joins TRBV5-1 to TRBJ1-4; tentative D call: TRBD1 (5 bases). Germline V gene data show CDR1 as SGHRS and CDR2 as YFSETQ. V was clipped by 4 bases and J by 0 bases, with 7 bases between them. The CDR3 extends over 14 amino acids. As DNA, the CDR3 is TGCGCCAGCAGCGCGACAGCAACTAATGAAAAACTGTTTTTT. Translating gives CASSATATNEKLFF. Variable domain in full (rest from reference TRBV5-1 and TRBJ1-4): KAGVTQTPRYLIKTRGQQVTLSCSPISGHRSVSWYQQTPGQGLQFLFEYFSETQRNKGNFPGRFSGRQFSNSRSEMNVSTLELGDSALYLCASSATATNEKLFFGSGTQLSVL.

The chain links TRBV24-1 to TRBJ2-2; TRBD1 agrees at 7 bases. Germline trimming cut 5 bases from V and 2 bases from J; bases unmatched to any gene: 7. CDR1 KGHDR and CDR2 SFDVKD come from the germline V gene. The CDR3 has 16 amino acids. The CDR3 spells CATSGPGGDNTGELFF. The DNA of the CDR3 is TGTGCCACCAGTGGTCCAGGGGGTGATAACACCGGGGAGCTGTTTTTT.

V is TRBV5-1 and J is TRBJ1-1; the match to TRBD1 covers 8 bases. Losses at the gene ends were 5 bases for V and 7 bases for J; bases not matched to a gene: 4. The CDR3 sequence is 12 residues long. CDR1 SGHRS and CDR2 YFSETQ come from the germline V gene. CDR3 in DNA: TGCGCCAGCAGGCTGACAGGGGATGAAGCTTTCTTT. Protein sequence: CASRLTGDEAFF.